Shown below are 26 T cell receptor beta chains from a single sample sequenced in a study of tumor and adjacent non-tumor tissue in lung cancer. The library came from three nested PCR rounds adapted from ARM-PCR protocols. TCRdb independently ran MiXCR on the multiplex PCR reads; one entry per CDR3 protein. The table has about 67,000 distinct CDR3 sequences, around 80% seen once. RNA was extracted from bulk tissue without any cell sorting. More than 3 cm separated this lung sample from the edge of the tumor. Specimen: distant non-tumor lung tissue. The receptors derive from a man in his 60s with non-small cell lung cancer.

The V call is TRBV5-5, the J call TRBJ2-1; TRBD2 is a possible D gene (5 bases). CDR1 is SGHKS and CDR2 is YYEKEE in the germline V gene (reference sequence). With 0 bases removed from V and 5 bases from J, the gap between germline ends came to 18 bases. The CDR3 totals 17 residues. The CDR3 nucleotides are TGTGCCAGCAGCTTGGCCGGGTCGGGAAGTGGGAACAATGAGCAGTTCTTC. This codes for CASSLAGSGSGNNEQFF. Looking up the rest from reference TRBV5-5 and TRBJ2-1 gives the full variable domain: DAGVTQSPTHLIKTRGQQVTLRCSPISGHKSVSWYQQVLGQGPQFIFQYYEKEERGRGNFPDRFSARQFPNYSSELNVNALLLGDSALYLCASSLAGSGSGNNEQFFGPGTRLTVL.

Remarks on this clonotype: This may come from a read error, since a much larger clone is one base off. The J gene is TRBJ1-1, the V gene TRBV7-9, with D unresolved. CDR1 SEHNR and CDR2 FQNEAQ come from the germline V gene (reference sequence). The CDR3 sequence is 13 residues long. The CDR3 sequence: CTSSLQGGTEAFF. In DNA form, the CDR3 reads TGTACCAGCAGCTTACAAGGCGGAACTGAAGCTTTCTTT.

Notes on this clonotype: An end of the junction does not agree with germline; a read error may underlie this. The gene calls are TRBV11-1 and TRBJ2-3, with 9 bases lining up with TRBD1. The CDR3 length is 15 residues. Germline lookup yields CDR1 SGHAT and CDR2 FQDESV (reference sequence). The CDR3 sequence: CISSPGTGFTDTQYF. CDR3 nucleotides: TGTATCAGCAGTCCCGGGACAGGGTTCACAGATACGCAATATTTT.

A word on this clonotype: The germline gene is not matched at one end of the junction; a read error may be the cause. The chain joins TRBV12-3 or TRBV12-4 to TRBJ1-1; D remains ambiguous. The CDR3 length is 13 residues. The CDR3 spells CVSSLSWSTEVFF. CDR3 coding DNA: TGTGTCAGCAGCCTATCCTGGAGTACTGAAGTTTTCTTT.

As to this clonotype: It is unclear where the CDR3 begins or ends on the DNA, so no DNA is shown, and the CDR3 is as TCRdb lists it. This rearrangement joins TRBV6-5 to TRBJ1-1; the table's D gene call, TRBD1, was not cross checked with the DNA. Termini included, the CDR3 measures 15 amino acids. Germline CDR1 reads MNHEY; CDR2 reads SVGAGI. The CDR3 reads CAGCYGCQVSTEAFF.

This clonotype was recorded once. Its ends do not fully match the called genes, so a read error is possible. The rearrangement links TRBV20-1 to TRBJ2-1; 12 bases align to TRBD2. This CDR3 has 18 amino acids. Germline values: CDR1 DFQATT, CDR2 SNEGSKA (reference sequence). The DNA for the CDR3 is TGCAGTCCTAGAGCCCTAGCGGGAGGGTTGAGGACCTACAATGATCAGTTCTTC. Amino acid sequence: CSPRALAGGLRTYNDQFF.

With regard to this clonotype: One end of the junction varies from germline; a read error may be responsible. The chain recombines TRBV5-5 with TRBJ2-3; D might be TRBD2 (5 bases). The CDR3 contains 15 residues. Germline CDR1 reads SGHKS; CDR2 reads YYEKEE (reference sequence). The CDR3 sequence is CASSRWGDRPDTHYF. Here the CDR3 DNA reads TGTGCCAGCAGCAGGTGGGGAGATCGGCCAGATACGCACTATTTT.

The chain couples TRBV4-2 to TRBJ2-3, with 7 bases identical to TRBD2. CDR3 length: 15 residues. The germline V gene encodes CDR1 LGHNA and CDR2 YNFKEQ. The V and J ends lost 7 bases and 3 bases, in that order; junction bases with no gene match: 10. This CDR3 reads CASTYRGEGTDTQYF. The CDR3 DNA reads as TGTGCCAGCACCTACCGGGGGGAAGGGACAGATACGCAGTATTTT.

This clonotype was seen repeatedly, ten times or more. V is TRBV27 and J is TRBJ2-2, with D perhaps TRBD2 (5 bases). Trimming stripped 3 bases from V and 4 bases from J, with 12 bases between. This CDR3 contains 15 residues. CDR1 is MNHEY, CDR2 SMNVEV, per germline (reference sequence). The CDR3 loop is CASSFTRRGTGELFF. DNA for the CDR3: TGTGCCAGCAGTTTCACCCGTCGGGGCACCGGGGAGCTGTTTTTT.

For this clonotype: This may be a read error: a much more frequent sequence differs by one nucleotide. The chain is built from TRBV24-1 and TRBJ2-1; 11 nucleotides line up with TRBD2. Germline V gene lookup returns CDR1 KGHDR and CDR2 SFDVKD. The junction had 10 bases not matched to a gene; V was cut back by 8 bases and J by 2 bases. The CDR3 is 17 amino acids. The CDR3 DNA reads TGTGCCACCATTGACCCCGGGACTAGCGGAACCTACAATGAGCAGTTCTTC. Translated, it gives CATIDPGTSGTYNEQFF.

Notes on this clonotype: The junction and the germline gene differ at one end; a read error may be behind it. The chain couples TRBV12-3 or TRBV12-4 to TRBJ2-2, with 9 bases that match TRBD2. This CDR3 has 16 residues. In nucleotides, the CDR3 is TGTGCCAGTACGCCGGGACTAGCTGGGGACACTGGGGAGCTGTTTTTT. Translating gives CASTPGLAGDTGELFF.

The table lists this clonotype with a few counts. The conserved phenylalanine or tryptophan normally closing the CDR3 is absent here, so this likely arose from a read error. This sequence joins TRBV6-6 and TRBJ2-7; 8 bases align to TRBD2. V was clipped by 9 bases and J by 5 bases; unmatched bases: 21. The CDR3 loop spans 17 amino acids. Germline V gives CDR1 MNHNY, CDR2 SVGAGI (reference sequence). The CDR3 nucleotides read TGTGCCAGTAGTCCAGGGGTTAGGGTAGCGGGAAGGAACGAGCAGTACTTA. Translation gives CASSPGVRVAGRNEQYL.

In regard to this clonotype: The junction does not match germline at one end; this may be a read error. V gene TRBV6-2 or TRBV6-3 combines with J gene TRBJ2-5; no reliable D call. The CDR3 consists of 14 residues. Germline V lookup: CDR1 MNHEY, CDR2 SVGEGT. CDR3 region: CTSSQREWSETHYF. The CDR3 DNA follows: TGTACCAGCAGCCAGCGAGAGTGGTCAGAGACCCATTACTTC.

This clonotype appeared once. One base away lies a much larger clone, so this may be a sequencing read error. The chain has TRBV20-1 and TRBJ2-7; 14 bases map to TRBD2. There are 16 residues in the CDR3. Looked up from germline, CDR1 is DFQATT and CDR2 is SNEGSKA (reference sequence). With 2 bases clipped from V and 4 bases from J, the junction kept 7 bases outside the gene matches. The CDR3 sequence: CSARRLAGGRQYEQYF. CDR3 coding DNA: TGCAGTGCTAGAAGACTAGCGGGAGGGAGACAGTACGAGCAGTACTTC.

This rearrangement joins TRBV20-1 to TRBJ1-6, with 9 bases identical to TRBD1. After removal of 3 bases from V and 15 bases from J, the junction contained 24 bases not matched to a gene. Per the germline V gene, CDR1 is DFQATT and CDR2 is SNEGSKA (reference sequence). This CDR3 has 18 residues. CDR3 bases: TGCAGTGCTAGTACGTCGGGACAGGGAACCTCCTATAATTCATGCCTCCACTTT. Amino acid sequence: CSASTSGQGTSYNSCLHF.

This chain connects TRBV4-1 to TRBJ2-3, with 8 bases identical to TRBD1. The germline V gene has CDR1 MGHRA and CDR2 YSYEKL. Trimming cost V 0 bases and J 10 bases; bases outside gene matches: 3. This CDR3 is built from 13 residues. The CDR3 region has the DNA TGCGCCAGCAGCCAAGAATGGGACAGGCCGCAGTATTTT. This codes for CASSQEWDRPQYF.

This chain links TRBV10-3 with TRBJ2-7; possible D gene TRBD2, 5 bases. In germline, CDR1 is ENHRY, CDR2 SYGVKD. The CDR3 consists of 16 residues. Trimming stripped 11 bases from V and 9 bases from J, with 32 bases between. The CDR3 sequence is CASEGWMGRWVRGQYF. CDR3 nucleotides: TGTGCCTCAGAGGGCTGGATGGGCCGGTGGGTTCGCGGGCAGTACTTC.

This clonotype was seen only a few times. This rearrangement joins TRBV6-6 to TRBJ2-3; no definite D call. This CDR3 spans 12 amino acids. The germline V gene has CDR1 MNHNY and CDR2 SVGAGI (reference sequence). V lost 6 bases and J lost 6, with 10 bases in between. In DNA, the CDR3 is TGTGCCAGCAGCCTGAACACGGATACGCAGTATTTT. It is translated as CASSLNTDTQYF.

The table lists this clonotype with a few counts. Mismatch with germline at one junction end may stem from a read error. The J gene is TRBJ1-3, the V gene TRBV29-1; 7 bases fit TRBD1. There are 14 residues in the CDR3. Germline loops: CDR1 SQVTM, CDR2 ANQGSEA. Here the CDR3 DNA reads TGCAGTGTTGAACGCGTGACAGGGGGAAACACCATATATTTT. It yields the protein CSVERVTGGNTIYF.

This clonotype was counted once. An end of the junction differs from the germline gene, which may be a read error. The V and J genes are TRBV11-1 and TRBJ1-1, with D perhaps TRBD1 (5 bases). The CDR3 extends over 13 amino acids. Germline V lookup: CDR1 SGHAT, CDR2 FQDESV (reference sequence). CDR3 loop: CTSSSAPGPEAFF. CDR3 bases: TGTACCAGCAGCTCAGCGCCGGGGCCTGAAGCTTTCTTT.

This clonotype was recorded a few times. Germline and junction disagree at one end, which may indicate a read error. This chain connects TRBV12-5 to TRBJ2-7; D might be TRBD2 (5 bases). Germline V gene sequence: CDR1 LGHNT, CDR2 FRNRAP. The CDR3 sequence is 13 residues long. In DNA, the CDR3 is TGTGCTAGTGGTTTGGACACCTTATGGGAGCAGTATTTC. Protein sequence: CASGLDTLWEQYF. The whole variable domain, filled in from reference TRBV12-5 and TRBJ2-7, reads DARVTQTPRHKVTEMGQEVTMRCQPILGHNTVFWYRQTMMQGLELLAYFRNRAPLDDSGMPKDRFSAEMPDATLATLKIQPSEPRDSAVYFCASGLDTLWEQYFGPGTRLTVT.

This clonotype came up once. V gene TRBV6-2 or TRBV6-3 combines with J gene TRBJ1-6; 10 bases match TRBD1. CDR1 MNHEY and CDR2 SVGEGT come from the germline V gene. The CDR3 has 14 residues. Unmatched junction bases numbered 5, after V lost 5 bases and J lost 10 bases. The CDR3 sequence is CASSGTGEWSPLHF. The DNA of the CDR3 is TGTGCCAGCAGTGGGACAGGGGAGTGGTCACCCCTCCACTTT.

This clonotype occurred once. The final CDR3 position lacks the conserved phenylalanine or tryptophan, pointing to a likely read error. The chain is built from TRBV6-5 and TRBJ1-1; D gene uncertain. Germline V gene sequence: CDR1 MNHEY, CDR2 SVGAGI. V was cut by 2 bases and J by 4 bases, with 14 bases left in between. This CDR3 has 15 amino acids. The CDR3 is CASSYGGHVSTEAFL. The CDR3 DNA sequence: TGTGCCAGCAGTTACGGCGGTCACGTGTCCACTGAAGCTTTCCTC.

For this clonotype: Relative to the germline gene, one junction end is altered; a read error may explain this. The chain couples TRBV28 to TRBJ2-7; 7 bases map to TRBD1. The CDR3 spans 14 residues. Germline loops: CDR1 MDHEN, CDR2 SYDVKM. The CDR3: CASCLGDSYGEQYF. CDR3 nucleotides: TGTGCCAGCTGTTTAGGGGACAGTTATGGCGAGCAGTACTTC.

V gene TRBV5-4 combines with J gene TRBJ2-7; 7 bases are shared with TRBD2. Germline CDR1 is SGHNT and CDR2 is YYREEE (reference sequence). The CDR3 covers 14 residues. V lost 4 bases, J lost 5 bases, and 9 bases stayed unmatched. CDR3 sequence reads: CASSLTGRVHEQYF. CDR3 in DNA: TGTGCCAGCAGCCTCACGGGGAGGGTCCACGAGCAGTACTTC.

Comment on this clonotype: Germline and junction disagree at one end, which may indicate a read error. The V call is TRBV6-1, the J call TRBJ2-7; 7 bases line up with TRBD1. The CDR3 is made up of 14 amino acids. CDR1 and CDR2 from the germline V gene are MNHNS and SASEGT. CDR3 sequence reads: CVSSETGAPFEQYF. In DNA, the CDR3 is TGTGTCAGCAGTGAAACAGGGGCCCCCTTCGAGCAGTACTTC.